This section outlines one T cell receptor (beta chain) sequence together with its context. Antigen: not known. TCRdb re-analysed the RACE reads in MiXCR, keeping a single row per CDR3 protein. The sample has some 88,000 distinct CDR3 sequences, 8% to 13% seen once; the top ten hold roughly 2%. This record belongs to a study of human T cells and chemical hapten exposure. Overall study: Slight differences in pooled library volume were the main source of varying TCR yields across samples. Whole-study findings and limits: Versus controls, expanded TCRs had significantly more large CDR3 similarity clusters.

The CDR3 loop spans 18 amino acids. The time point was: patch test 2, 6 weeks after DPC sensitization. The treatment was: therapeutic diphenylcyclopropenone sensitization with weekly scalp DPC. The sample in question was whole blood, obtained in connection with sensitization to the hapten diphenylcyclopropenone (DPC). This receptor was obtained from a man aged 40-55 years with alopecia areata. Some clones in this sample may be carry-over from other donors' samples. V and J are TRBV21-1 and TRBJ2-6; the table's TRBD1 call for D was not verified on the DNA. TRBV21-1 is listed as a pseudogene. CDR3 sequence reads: CASSVAGHPSSGANVLTF. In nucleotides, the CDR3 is TGTGCCAGCAGCGTAGCCGGACATCCCTCCTCTGGGGCCAACGTCCTGACTTTC.